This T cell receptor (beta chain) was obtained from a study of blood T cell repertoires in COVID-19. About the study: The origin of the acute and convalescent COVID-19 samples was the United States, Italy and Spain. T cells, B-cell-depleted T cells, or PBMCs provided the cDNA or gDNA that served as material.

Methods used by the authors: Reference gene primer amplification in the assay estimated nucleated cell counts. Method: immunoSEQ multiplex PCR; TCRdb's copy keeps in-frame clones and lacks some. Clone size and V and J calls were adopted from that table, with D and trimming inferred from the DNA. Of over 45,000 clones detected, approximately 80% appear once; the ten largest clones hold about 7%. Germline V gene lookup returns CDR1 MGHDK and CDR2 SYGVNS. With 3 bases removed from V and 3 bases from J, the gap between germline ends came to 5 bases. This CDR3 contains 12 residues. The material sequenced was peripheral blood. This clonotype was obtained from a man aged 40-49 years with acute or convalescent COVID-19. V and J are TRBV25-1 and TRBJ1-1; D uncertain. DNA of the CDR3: TGTGCCAGCAGTGAGGGCTACACTGAAGCTTTCTTT. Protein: CASSEGYTEAFF.